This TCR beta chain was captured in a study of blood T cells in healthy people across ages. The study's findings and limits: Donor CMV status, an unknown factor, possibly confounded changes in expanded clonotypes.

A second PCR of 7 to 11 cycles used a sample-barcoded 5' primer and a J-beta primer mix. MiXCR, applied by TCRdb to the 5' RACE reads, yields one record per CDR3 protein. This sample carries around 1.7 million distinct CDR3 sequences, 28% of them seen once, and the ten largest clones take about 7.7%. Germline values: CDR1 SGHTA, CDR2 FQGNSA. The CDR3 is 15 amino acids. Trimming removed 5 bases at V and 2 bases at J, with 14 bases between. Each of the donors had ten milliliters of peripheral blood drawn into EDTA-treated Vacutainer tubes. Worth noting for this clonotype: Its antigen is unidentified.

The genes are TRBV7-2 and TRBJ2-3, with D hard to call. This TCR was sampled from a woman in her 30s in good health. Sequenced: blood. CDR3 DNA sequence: TGTGCCAGCAGCCCTACCCGGGCGGCCACAGATACGCAGTATTTT. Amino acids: CASSPTRAATDTQYF. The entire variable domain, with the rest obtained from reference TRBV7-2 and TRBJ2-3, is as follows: GAGVSQSPSNKVTEKGKDVELRCDPISGHTALYWYRQSLGQGLEFLIYFQGNSAPDKSGLPSDRFSAERTGGSVSTLTIQRTQQEDSAVYLCASSPTRAATDTQYFGPGTRLTVL.